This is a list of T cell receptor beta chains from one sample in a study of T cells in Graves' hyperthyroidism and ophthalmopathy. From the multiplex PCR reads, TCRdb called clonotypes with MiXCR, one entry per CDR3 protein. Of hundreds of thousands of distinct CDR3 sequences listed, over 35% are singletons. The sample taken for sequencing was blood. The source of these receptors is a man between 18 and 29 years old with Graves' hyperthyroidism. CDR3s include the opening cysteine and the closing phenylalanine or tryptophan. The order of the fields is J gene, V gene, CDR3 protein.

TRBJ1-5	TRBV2	CASSEEGGGNQPQHF
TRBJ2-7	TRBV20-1	CSASSSGGGEQYF
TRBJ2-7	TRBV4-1	CASSRIVPPGHEQYF
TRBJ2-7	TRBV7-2	CASSLGVLIYEQYF
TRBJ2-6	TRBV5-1	CASSFSLGGANVLTF
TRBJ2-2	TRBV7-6	CASSPGVTQTGELFF
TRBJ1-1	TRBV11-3	CASSSRGQAFF
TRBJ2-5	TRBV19	CASSMGDVIQETQYF
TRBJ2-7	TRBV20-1	CSAADRESYEQYF
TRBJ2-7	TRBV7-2	CASSGTGRTPSYEQYF
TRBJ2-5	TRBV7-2	CASSYPVSGPQETQYF
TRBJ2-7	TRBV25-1	CASQDSGQGREQYF
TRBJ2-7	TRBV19	CASRASGGPGPYEQYF
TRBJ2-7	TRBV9	CASSLEGYTHEQYF
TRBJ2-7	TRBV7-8	CASSLAGKSPYEQYF
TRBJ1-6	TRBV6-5	CASSLTGARRGSPLHF
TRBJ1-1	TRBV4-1	CASSQGDSYTEAFF
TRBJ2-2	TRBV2	CATIRAAGELFF
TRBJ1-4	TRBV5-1	CASSLSNEKLFF
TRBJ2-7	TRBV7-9	CASSFTSGEYEQYF
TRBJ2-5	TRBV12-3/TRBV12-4	CASSFPAGGKETQYF
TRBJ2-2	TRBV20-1	CSARQGARDTGELFF
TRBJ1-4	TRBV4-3	CASSQEMGTSEAPEKLFF
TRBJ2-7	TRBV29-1	CSVPDRGRYEQYF
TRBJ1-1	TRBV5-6	CASSPRGREAFF
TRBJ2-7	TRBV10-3	CASRGGGSVYEQYF
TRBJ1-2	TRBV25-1	CASSDFRADRGHYGYTF
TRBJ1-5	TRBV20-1	CSARPRAGSNQPQHF